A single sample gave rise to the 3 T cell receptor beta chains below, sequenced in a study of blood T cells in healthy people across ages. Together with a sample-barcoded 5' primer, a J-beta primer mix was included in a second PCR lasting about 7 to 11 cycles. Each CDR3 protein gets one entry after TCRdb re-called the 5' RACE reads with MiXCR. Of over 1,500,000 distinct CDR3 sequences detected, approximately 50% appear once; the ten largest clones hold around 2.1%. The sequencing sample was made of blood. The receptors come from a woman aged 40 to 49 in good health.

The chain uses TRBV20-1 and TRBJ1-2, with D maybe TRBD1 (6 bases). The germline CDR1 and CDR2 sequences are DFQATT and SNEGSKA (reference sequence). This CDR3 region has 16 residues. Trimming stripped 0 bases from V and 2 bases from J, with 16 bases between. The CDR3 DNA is TGCAGTGCTAGAGATGTACGGGGGGCGCAAAACTATGGCTACACCTTC. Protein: CSARDVRGAQNYGYTF.

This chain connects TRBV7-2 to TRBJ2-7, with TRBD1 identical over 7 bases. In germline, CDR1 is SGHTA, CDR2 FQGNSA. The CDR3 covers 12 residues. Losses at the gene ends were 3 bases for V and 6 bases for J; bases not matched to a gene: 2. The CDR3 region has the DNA TGTGCCAGCAGCTTGACAGGGTGCGAGCAGTACTTC. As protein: CASSLTGCEQYF.

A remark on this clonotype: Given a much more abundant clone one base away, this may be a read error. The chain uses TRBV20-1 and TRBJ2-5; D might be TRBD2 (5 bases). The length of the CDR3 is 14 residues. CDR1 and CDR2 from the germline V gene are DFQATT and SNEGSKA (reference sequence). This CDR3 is CNARDEGFQETQYF. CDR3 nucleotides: TGCAATGCTAGAGACGAGGGATTTCAAGAGACCCAGTACTTC.